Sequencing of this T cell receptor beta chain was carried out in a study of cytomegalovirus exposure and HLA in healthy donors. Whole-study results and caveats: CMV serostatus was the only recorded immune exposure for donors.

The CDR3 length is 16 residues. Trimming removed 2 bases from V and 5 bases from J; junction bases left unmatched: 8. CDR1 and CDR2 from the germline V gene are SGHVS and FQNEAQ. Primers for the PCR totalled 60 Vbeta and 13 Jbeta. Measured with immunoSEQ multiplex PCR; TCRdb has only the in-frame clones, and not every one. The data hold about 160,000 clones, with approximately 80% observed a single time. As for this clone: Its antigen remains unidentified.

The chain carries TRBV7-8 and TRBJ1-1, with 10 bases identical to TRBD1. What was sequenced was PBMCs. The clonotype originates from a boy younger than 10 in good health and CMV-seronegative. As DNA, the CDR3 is TGTGCCAGCAGCTTACCTAGGGGACAGGGGATTACTGAAGCTTTCTTT. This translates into CASSLPRGQGITEAFF.